The 29 T cell receptor beta chains below come from one sample, sequenced in a study of cytomegalovirus exposure and HLA in healthy donors. The PCR employed 60 Vbeta primers together with 13 Jbeta primers. The protocol was immunoSEQ multiplex PCR, while the TCRdb copy is restricted to in-frame clones and leaves out a portion. The table shows fewer than 120,000 clones, with around 78% occurring only once. The sample consisted of PBMCs. These TCRs come from a woman aged 25 to 39 in good health and CMV-seronegative.

The chain joins TRBV11-2 to TRBJ1-6; 7 bases are shared with TRBD1. Germline CDR1 SGHAT, CDR2 FQNNGV. Trimming took 5 bases from V and 4 from J; bases not matched to a gene: 8. The CDR3 loop spans 16 amino acids. In DNA form, the CDR3 reads TGTGCCAGCAGCCCTAGACAGGGTCGGTATAATTCACCCCTCCACTTT. Translation: CASSPRQGRYNSPLHF. The full variable domain, its missing parts supplied by reference TRBV11-2 and TRBJ1-6, is EAGVAQSPRYKIIEKRQSVAFWCNPISGHATLYWYQQILGQGPKLLIQFQNNGVVDDSQLPKDRFSAERLKGVDSTLKIQPAKLEDSAVYLCASSPRQGRYNSPLHFGNGTRLTVT.

The sample holds a few counts of this clone. The J gene is TRBJ1-1, the V gene TRBV7-8; 12 bases agree with TRBD1. Germline V gives CDR1 SGHVS, CDR2 FQNEAQ. This CDR3 comprises 17 residues. Germline trimming cut 5 bases from V and 3 bases from J; bases unmatched to any gene: 10. CDR3 coding DNA: TGTGCCAGCAGCAAGGGGACAGGGGGCCGAAGGGACACTGAAGCTTTCTTT. Translated: CASSKGTGGRRDTEAFF.

The J gene is TRBJ1-4, the V gene TRBV28, with unresolved D. Deletions cut 7 bases from V and 0 bases from J, with 9 bases between. The germline CDR1 and CDR2 sequences are MDHEN and SYDVKM. This CDR3 has 14 amino acids. The DNA for the CDR3 is TGTGCCAGCATCTCGGGGACAACTAATGAAAAACTGTTTTTT. Its translation: CASISGTTNEKLFF.

The chain couples TRBV7-2 to TRBJ2-7; 8 bases align to TRBD1. CDR3 length: 12 residues. Per germline, CDR1 SGHTA and CDR2 FQGNSA. Trimming at V came to 5 bases and at J to 7 bases, leaving 4 bases not matched to a gene. DNA of the CDR3: TGTGCCAGCAGCCGACAGGGGTGGGAGCAGTACTTC. Translating it yields CASSRQGWEQYF.

This clone came up once. The chain is built from TRBV29-1 and TRBJ2-2, with 7 bases lining up with TRBD1. The V gene end was trimmed by 2 bases and the J gene end by 5 bases; junction bases not matched to a gene: 2. The CDR3 is made up of 13 amino acids. CDR1 is SQVTM, CDR2 ANQGSEA, per germline. The CDR3 bases are TGCAGCGTTGAAAAACAGGGGACCGGGGAGCTGTTTTTT. Translated: CSVEKQGTGELFF.

The chain joins TRBV13 to TRBJ2-7; 7 bases line up with TRBD2. The V gene's germline CDR1 is PRHDT and CDR2 FYEKMQ (reference sequence). J was trimmed by 0 bases and V by 0 bases; bases with no gene match: 8. The CDR3 loop spans 17 amino acids. CDR3 DNA sequence: TGTGCCAGCAGCTTAGGATATTCAAGCGGGGACTCCTACGAGCAGTACTTC. The encoded protein is CASSLGYSSGDSYEQYF.

The rearrangement joins TRBV4-3 to TRBJ2-7, with a possible D match to TRBD2 (5 bases). Trimming removed 3 bases from V and 0 bases from J, with 15 bases in between. The CDR3 has 16 amino acids. Germline lookup yields CDR1 LGHNA and CDR2 YSLEER. CDR3 region: CASSHDTGLPSYEQYF. The CDR3 DNA is TGCGCCAGCAGCCACGACACCGGACTTCCCTCCTACGAGCAGTACTTC.

The chain uses TRBV6-5 and TRBJ2-5; maybe TRBD1 (5 bases). Germline assignment: CDR1 MNHEY and CDR2 SVGAGI. The CDR3 runs to 11 residues. With 6 bases removed from V and 4 bases from J, the gap between germline ends came to 6 bases. The CDR3 region is CASRGPETQYF. The CDR3 coding sequence is TGTGCCAGCAGGGGGCCAGAGACCCAGTACTTC.

The chain has TRBV5-1 and TRBJ2-3; a possible D gene is TRBD2 (6 bases). The CDR3 runs to 16 residues. V was cut by 4 bases and J by 4 bases, with 19 bases left in between. Germline loops: CDR1 SGHRS, CDR2 YFSETQ. CDR3 region: CASSRRGGSSADTQYF. CDR3 nucleotides: TGCGCCAGCAGCCGGAGGGGCGGGTCATCTGCAGATACGCAGTATTTT.

In this sample, this clone turned up once. The V gene is TRBV11-2, the J gene TRBJ1-4, with TRBD1 identical over 9 bases. The CDR3 spans 16 residues. The V segment lost 0 bases and the J segment 8 bases; nucleotides outside the gene matches: 7. The V gene's germline CDR1 is SGHAT and CDR2 FQNNGV. Here the CDR3 DNA reads TGTGCCAGCAGCTTAGATCCCCCGACAGGGGGAGAAAAACTGTTTTTT. Its translation is CASSLDPPTGGEKLFF.

The chain has TRBV7-2 and TRBJ2-5; perhaps TRBD2 as D (6 bases). The V and J ends lost 4 bases and 5 bases respectively, with 20 bases between them. This CDR3 comprises 16 residues. Germline CDR1 is SGHTA and CDR2 is FQGNSA. CDR3 in amino acids: CASSSGFRGGGETQYF. CDR3 nucleotide sequence: TGTGCCAGCAGCTCCGGCTTCCGGGGTGGGGGGGAGACCCAGTACTTC.

The chain couples TRBV28 to TRBJ1-4; D is unclear. The germline V gene has CDR1 MDHEN and CDR2 SYDVKM. The CDR3 is made up of 13 amino acids. V shed 4 bases and J shed 4 bases, with 7 bases lying between them. The CDR3 protein is CASSWTNNEKLFF. The CDR3 coding sequence is TGTGCCAGCAGTTGGACTAATAATGAAAAACTGTTTTTT.

The V call is TRBV5-4, the J call TRBJ1-1, with TRBD1 as a possible D gene (6 bases). This CDR3 region has 14 residues. Deletions cut 4 bases from V and 5 bases from J, with 15 bases between. Per the germline V gene, CDR1 is SGHNT and CDR2 is YYREEE (reference sequence). The CDR3 region has the DNA TGTGCCAGCAGCCCACAGGACAGACGGACTGAAGCTTTCTTT. As protein: CASSPQDRRTEAFF.

The CDR3 region is CASSPTPPGGKQTQYF. The CDR3, as DNA: TGTGCCAGCTCACCAACCCCGCCAGGGGGCAAGCAGACCCAGTACTTC. The chain combines TRBV18 with TRBJ2-5; TRBD1 matches 8 bases. CDR3 length equals 16 residues. The germline V gene has CDR1 KGHSH and CDR2 LQKENI. V was pared by 2 bases and J by 6 bases, with 11 bases of the junction left unmatched.

CDR3 sequence reads: CASDKEFDTQYF. CDR3 coding DNA: TGTGCCAGCGATAAAGAGTTCGATACGCAGTATTTT. The chain is built from TRBV18 and TRBJ2-3; no clear D gene. CDR1 is KGHSH and CDR2 is LQKENI in the germline V gene. The V end was cut by 8 bases, the J end by 6 bases, with 12 bases between. CDR3 length: 12 amino acids.

V gene TRBV9 combines with J gene TRBJ1-5, with TRBD1 identical over 8 bases. The trim removed 4 bases at V and 2 bases at J, leaving 17 bases unmatched. CDR3 length: 19 amino acids. CDR1 and CDR2 from the germline V gene are SGDLS and YYNGEE. CDR3 coding DNA: TGTGCCAGCAGCACACGGGACAGGCCAACCGTGGTGGGCAATCAGCCCCAGCATTTT. Translated: CASSTRDRPTVVGNQPQHF.

This clone was recorded a few times. The chain employs TRBV6-5 and TRBJ2-1; possible D gene TRBD2, 6 bases. The ends were cut back, 9 bases at V and 1 base at J, with 10 bases in the middle. The CDR3 totals 13 residues. Germline-derived CDR1 and CDR2 are MNHEY and SVGAGI. CDR3 residues: CASTAGSYNEQFF. The CDR3 DNA follows: TGTGCCAGTACTGCGGGGTCCTACAATGAGCAGTTCTTC.

The gene calls are TRBV4-1 and TRBJ2-3; 10 nucleotides line up with TRBD2. The CDR3 is 16 amino acids. Germline CDR1 MGHRA, CDR2 YSYEKL. Unmatched junction bases numbered 5, after V lost 0 bases and J lost 5 bases. The CDR3 DNA is TGCGCCAGCAGCCAAGACGAGCGGGGGGGCCGAGATACGCAGTATTTT. This codes for CASSQDERGGRDTQYF.

The DNA for the CDR3 is TGCAGCGTTGAAGATCTCGGTCTTGGACACGGTAGCTCCTACAATGAGCAGTTCTTC. Protein product: CSVEDLGLGHGSSYNEQFF. The V and J genes are TRBV29-1 and TRBJ2-1; a weak D match, TRBD1 (5 bases). CDR3 length: 19 amino acids. V lost 0 bases, J lost 0 bases, and 21 bases lay in between. The V gene's germline CDR1 is SQVTM and CDR2 ANQGSEA.

This sequence joins TRBV4-3 and TRBJ2-7; 13 nucleotides align to TRBD2. Germline-derived CDR1 and CDR2 are LGHNA and YSLEER. V lost 10 bases to trimming and J lost 13 bases; unmatched junction nucleotides: 13. The CDR3 runs 13 residues. The DNA for the CDR3 is TGCGCCATCAACGGGAGGACTAGCGGGAGTTATTACTTC. Residues: CAINGRTSGSYYF.

This chain links TRBV7-2 with TRBJ2-2; TRBD1 might be the D (5 bases). Trimming pared 5 bases from V and 4 bases from J, leaving 14 bases between. This CDR3 is 15 amino acids long. Germline assignment: CDR1 SGHTA and CDR2 FQGNSA. The CDR3 DNA reads TGTGCCAGCAGCCCCCCCCGGACAATCACCGGGGAGCTGTTTTTT. Protein product: CASSPPRTITGELFF. The variable domain in full, completed from reference TRBV7-2 and TRBJ2-2, reads GAGVSQSPSNKVTEKGKDVELRCDPISGHTALYWYRQSLGQGLEFLIYFQGNSAPDKSGLPSDRFSAERTGGSVSTLTIQRTQQEDSAVYLCASSPPRTITGELFFGEGSRLTVL.

This clone was seen a single time. The chain is built from TRBV29-1 and TRBJ1-2, with D unresolved. CDR1 and CDR2 from the germline V gene are SQVTM and ANQGSEA. This CDR3 comprises 12 residues. V gave up 5 bases and J gave up 4 bases, with 11 bases separating them. Here the CDR3 reads CSVLFAGYGYTF. For the CDR3, the DNA is TGCAGCGTTTTGTTTGCCGGCTATGGCTACACCTTC.

This clone has only one observation. The chain has TRBV5-1 and TRBJ2-3, with 9 bases aligning to TRBD2. The CDR3 consists of 18 residues. Germline V gives CDR1 SGHRS, CDR2 YFSETQ. Trimming took 0 bases from V and 4 from J; bases not matched to a gene: 12. The CDR3 bases are TGCGCCAGCAGCTTGGTCCATGGCGGGGGGGGCCCAGCAGATACGCAGTATTTT. It codes for CASSLVHGGGGPADTQYF. Full variable domain (outside the CDR3, taken from reference TRBV5-1 and TRBJ2-3): KAGVTQTPRYLIKTRGQQVTLSCSPISGHRSVSWYQQTPGQGLQFLFEYFSETQRNKGNFPGRFSGRQFSNSRSEMNVSTLELGDSALYLCASSLVHGGGGPADTQYFGPGTRLTVL.

V is TRBV4-3 and J is TRBJ2-4; perhaps TRBD1 as D (5 bases). V lost 2 bases and J 6 bases, leaving 26 bases between the germline ends. The CDR3 contains 19 residues. Germline V gene lookup returns CDR1 LGHNA and CDR2 YSLEER. The CDR3 protein is CASSQSPVKTAKIRNIQYF. CDR3 nucleotides: TGCGCCAGCAGCCAAAGTCCAGTTAAGACAGCCAAAATAAGAAACATTCAGTACTTC.

V is TRBV28 and J is TRBJ1-2; TRBD1 agrees at 7 bases. The CDR3 spans 12 residues. J was trimmed by 12 bases and V by 6 bases; bases with no gene match: 10. CDR1 is MDHEN, CDR2 SYDVKM, per germline. CDR3 DNA sequence: TGTGCCAGCAGAGACGGAGGGGGCTCCCACACCTTC. The encoded protein is CASRDGGGSHTF.

This chain uses TRBV5-4 with TRBJ2-7; tentatively, D is TRBD2 (6 bases). The V gene lost 2 bases and the J gene lost 5 bases, with 11 bases spanning the gap. The CDR3 runs to 13 residues. Germline CDR1 reads SGHNT; CDR2 reads YYREEE (reference sequence). Written as DNA, the CDR3 is TGTGCCAGCAGCTTACCGGGACTGGACGAGCAGTACTTC. It encodes CASSLPGLDEQYF.

V usage is TRBV21-1 and J usage is TRBJ2-5; the table calls TRBD1, which could not be checked here. TRBV21-1 is reported as a pseudogene. The CDR3 is 19 residues long. The CDR3: CASRPEGLDGTEGVETQYF. The CDR3 DNA reads as TGTGCCAGCCGACCAGAAGGTCTCGACGGGACAGAAGGAGTCGAGACCCAGTACTTC.

The J gene is TRBJ1-1, the V gene TRBV4-3, with D unresolved. There are 14 residues in the CDR3. V was clipped by 0 bases and J by 5 bases, with 10 bases between them. Germline V CDR1 and CDR2: LGHNA, YSLEER. This chain's CDR3 is CASSQDRDGTEAFF. CDR3 in DNA: TGCGCCAGCAGCCAAGATCGGGATGGAACTGAAGCTTTCTTT.

This clone has more than one count but fewer than ten. The V call is TRBV5-8, the J call TRBJ2-1; TRBD2 matches 7 bases. Per the germline V gene, CDR1 is SGHTS and CDR2 is YDEGEE. The CDR3 consists of 19 residues. J gave up 1 base and V 1 base, and 14 bases lay outside the gene matches. The CDR3 is CASSLRGGTSIGSYNEQFF. The CDR3 bases are TGTGCCAGCAGCTTGCGCGGGGGAACCAGCATTGGTTCCTACAATGAGCAGTTCTTC.